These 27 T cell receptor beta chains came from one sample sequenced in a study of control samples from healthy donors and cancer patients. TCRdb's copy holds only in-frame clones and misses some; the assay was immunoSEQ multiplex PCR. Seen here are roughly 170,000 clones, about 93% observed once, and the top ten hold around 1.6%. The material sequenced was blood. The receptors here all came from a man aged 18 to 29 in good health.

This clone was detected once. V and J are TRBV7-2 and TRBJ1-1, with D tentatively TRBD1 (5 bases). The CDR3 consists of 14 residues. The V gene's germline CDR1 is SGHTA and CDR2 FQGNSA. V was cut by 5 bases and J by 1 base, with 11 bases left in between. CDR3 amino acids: CASSPRGGNTEAFF. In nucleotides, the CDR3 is TGTGCCAGCAGCCCCCGGGGGGGGAACACTGAAGCTTTCTTT. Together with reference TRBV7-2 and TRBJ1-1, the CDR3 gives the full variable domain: GAGVSQSPSNKVTEKGKDVELRCDPISGHTALYWYRQSLGQGLEFLIYFQGNSAPDKSGLPSDRFSAERTGGSVSTLTIQRTQQEDSAVYLCASSPRGGNTEAFFGQGTRLTVV.

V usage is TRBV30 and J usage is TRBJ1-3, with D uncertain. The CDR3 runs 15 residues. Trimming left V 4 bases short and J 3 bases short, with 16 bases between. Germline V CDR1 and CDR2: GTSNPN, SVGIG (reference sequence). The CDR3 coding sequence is TGTGCCTGGACGGTATCAAGAACTTATGGAAACACCATATATTTT. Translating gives CAWTVSRTYGNTIYF.

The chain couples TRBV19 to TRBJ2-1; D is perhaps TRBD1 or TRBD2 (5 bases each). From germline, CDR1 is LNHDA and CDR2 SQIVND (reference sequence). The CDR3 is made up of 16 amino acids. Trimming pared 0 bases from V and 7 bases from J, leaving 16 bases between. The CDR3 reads CASSIDQRQGWNEQFF. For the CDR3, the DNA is TGTGCCAGTAGTATAGATCAGCGGCAGGGTTGGAATGAGCAGTTCTTC.

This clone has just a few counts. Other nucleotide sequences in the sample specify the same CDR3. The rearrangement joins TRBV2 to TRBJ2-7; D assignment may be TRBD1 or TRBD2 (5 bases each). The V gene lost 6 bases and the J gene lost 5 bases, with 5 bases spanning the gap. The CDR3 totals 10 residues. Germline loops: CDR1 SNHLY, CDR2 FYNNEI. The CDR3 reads CASRGDEQYF. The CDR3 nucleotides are TGTGCCAGCAGGGGGGACGAGCAGTACTTC.

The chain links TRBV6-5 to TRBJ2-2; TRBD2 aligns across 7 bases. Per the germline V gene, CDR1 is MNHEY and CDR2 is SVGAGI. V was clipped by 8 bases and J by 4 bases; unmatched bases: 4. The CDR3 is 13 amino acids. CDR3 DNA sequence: TGTGCCAGCTCTCCTAGCGGCACCGGGGAGCTGTTTTTT. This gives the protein CASSPSGTGELFF.

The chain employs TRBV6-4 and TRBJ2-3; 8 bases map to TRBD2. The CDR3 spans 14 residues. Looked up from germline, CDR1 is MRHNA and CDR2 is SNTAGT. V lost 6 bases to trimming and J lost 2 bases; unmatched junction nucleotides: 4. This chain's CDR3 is CASSSGGATDTQYF. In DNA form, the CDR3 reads TGTGCCAGCAGCTCCGGGGGGGCCACAGATACGCAGTATTTT.

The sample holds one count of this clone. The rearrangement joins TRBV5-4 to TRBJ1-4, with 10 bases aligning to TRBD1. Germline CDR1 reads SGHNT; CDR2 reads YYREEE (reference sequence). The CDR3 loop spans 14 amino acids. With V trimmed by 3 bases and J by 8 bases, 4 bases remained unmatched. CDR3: CASSWTGGGEKLFF. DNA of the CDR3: TGTGCCAGCAGCTGGACAGGGGGAGGGGAAAAACTGTTTTTT.

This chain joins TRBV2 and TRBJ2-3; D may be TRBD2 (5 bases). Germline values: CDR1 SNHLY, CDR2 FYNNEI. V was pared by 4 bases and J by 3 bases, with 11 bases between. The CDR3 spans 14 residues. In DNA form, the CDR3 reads TGTGCCAGCAGTGTTCTTAGCGCAACAGATACGCAGTATTTT. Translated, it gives CASSVLSATDTQYF.

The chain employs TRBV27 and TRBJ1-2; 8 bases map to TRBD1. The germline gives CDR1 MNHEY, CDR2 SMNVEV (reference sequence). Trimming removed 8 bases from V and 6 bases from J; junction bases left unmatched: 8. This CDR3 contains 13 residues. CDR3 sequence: CASRTGTVDGYTF. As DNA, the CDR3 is TGTGCCAGCCGGACAGGGACCGTGGATGGCTACACCTTC.

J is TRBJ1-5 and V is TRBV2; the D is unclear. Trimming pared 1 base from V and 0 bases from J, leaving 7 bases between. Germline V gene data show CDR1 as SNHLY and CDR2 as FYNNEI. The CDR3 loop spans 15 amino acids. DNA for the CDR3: TGTGCCAGCAGTGAAGAACCTTATAGCAATCAGCCCCAGCATTTT. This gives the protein CASSEEPYSNQPQHF.

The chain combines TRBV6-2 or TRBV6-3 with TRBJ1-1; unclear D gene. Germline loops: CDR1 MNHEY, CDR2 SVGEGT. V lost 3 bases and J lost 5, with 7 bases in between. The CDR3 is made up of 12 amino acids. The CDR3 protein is CASSYGRTEAFF. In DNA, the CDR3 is TGTGCCAGCAGTTATGGGCGAACTGAAGCTTTCTTT.

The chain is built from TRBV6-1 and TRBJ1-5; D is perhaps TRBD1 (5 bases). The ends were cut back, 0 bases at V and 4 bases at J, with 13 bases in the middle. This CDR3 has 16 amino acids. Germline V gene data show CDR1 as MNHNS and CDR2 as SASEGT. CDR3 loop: CASSEARGLWNQPQHF. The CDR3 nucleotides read TGTGCCAGCAGTGAAGCGCGGGGGTTGTGGAATCAGCCCCAGCATTTT.

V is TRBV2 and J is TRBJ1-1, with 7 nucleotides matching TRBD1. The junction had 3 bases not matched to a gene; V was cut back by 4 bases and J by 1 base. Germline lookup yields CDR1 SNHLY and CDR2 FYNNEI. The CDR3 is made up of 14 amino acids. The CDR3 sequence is CASSGDSANTEAFF. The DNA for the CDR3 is TGTGCCAGCAGTGGGGACAGCGCGAACACTGAAGCTTTCTTT.

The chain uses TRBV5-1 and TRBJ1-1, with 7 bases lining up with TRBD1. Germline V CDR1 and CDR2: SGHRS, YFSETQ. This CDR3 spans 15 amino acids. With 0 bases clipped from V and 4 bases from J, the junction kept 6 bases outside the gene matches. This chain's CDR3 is CASSLVGQDRTEAFF. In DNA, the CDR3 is TGCGCCAGCAGCTTGGTCGGACAGGACCGCACTGAAGCTTTCTTT.

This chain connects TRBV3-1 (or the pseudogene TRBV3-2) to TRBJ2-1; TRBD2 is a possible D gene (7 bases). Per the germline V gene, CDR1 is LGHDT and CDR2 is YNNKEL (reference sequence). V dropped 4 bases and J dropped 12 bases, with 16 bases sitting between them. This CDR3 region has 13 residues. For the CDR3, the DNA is TGTGCCAGCAGCCCCACGAGGGGGGGGACGCAGTTCTTC. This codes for CASSPTRGGTQFF.

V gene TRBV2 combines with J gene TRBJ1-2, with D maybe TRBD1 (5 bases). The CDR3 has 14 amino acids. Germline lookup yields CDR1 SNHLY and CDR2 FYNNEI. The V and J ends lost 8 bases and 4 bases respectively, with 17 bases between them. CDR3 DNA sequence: TGTGCCAGCCACAACTCCGGGACCGTCTATGGCTACACCTTC. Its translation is CASHNSGTVYGYTF. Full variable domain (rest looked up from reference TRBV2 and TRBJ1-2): EPEVTQTPSHQVTQMGQEVILRCVPISNHLYFYWYRQILGQKVEFLVSFYNNEISEKSEIFDDQFSVERPDGSNFTLKIRSTKLEDSAMYFCASHNSGTVYGYTFGSGTRLTVV.

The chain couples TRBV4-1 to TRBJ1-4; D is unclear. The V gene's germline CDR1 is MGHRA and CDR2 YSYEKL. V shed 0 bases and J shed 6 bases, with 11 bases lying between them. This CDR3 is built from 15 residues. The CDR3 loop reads CASSQDGQADEKLFF. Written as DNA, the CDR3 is TGCGCCAGCAGCCAAGACGGCCAGGCGGATGAAAAACTGTTTTTT.

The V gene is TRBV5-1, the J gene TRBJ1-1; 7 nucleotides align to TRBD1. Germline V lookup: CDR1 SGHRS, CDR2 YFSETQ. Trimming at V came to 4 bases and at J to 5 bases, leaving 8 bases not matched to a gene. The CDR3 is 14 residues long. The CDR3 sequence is CASSHRGGNTEAFF. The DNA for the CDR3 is TGCGCCAGCAGCCACAGGGGAGGGAATACTGAAGCTTTCTTT.

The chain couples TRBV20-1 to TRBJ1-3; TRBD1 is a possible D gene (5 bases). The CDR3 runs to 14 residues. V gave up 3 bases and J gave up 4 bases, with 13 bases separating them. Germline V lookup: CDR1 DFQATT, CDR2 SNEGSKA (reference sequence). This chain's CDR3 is CSASMGEKGNTIYF. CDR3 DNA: TGCAGTGCTAGTATGGGGGAGAAAGGAAACACCATATATTTT.

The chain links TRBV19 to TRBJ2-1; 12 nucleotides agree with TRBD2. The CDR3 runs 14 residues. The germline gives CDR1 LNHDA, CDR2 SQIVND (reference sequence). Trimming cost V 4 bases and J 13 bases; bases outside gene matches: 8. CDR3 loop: CASSKTSGGPGQFF. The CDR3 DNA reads TGTGCCAGTAGTAAGACTAGCGGGGGCCCTGGACAGTTCTTC.

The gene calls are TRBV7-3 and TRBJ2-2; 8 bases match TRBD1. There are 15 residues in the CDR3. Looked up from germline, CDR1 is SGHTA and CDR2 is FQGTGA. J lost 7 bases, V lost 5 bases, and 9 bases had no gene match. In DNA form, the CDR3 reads TGTGCCAGCAGCCCGAGCCAGGGGGCGGGCGGGGAGCTGTTTTTT. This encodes CASSPSQGAGGELFF. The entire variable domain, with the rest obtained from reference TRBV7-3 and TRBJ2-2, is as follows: GAGVSQTPSNKVTEKGKYVELRCDPISGHTALYWYRQSLGQGPEFLIYFQGTGAADDSGLPNDRFFAVRPEGSVSTLKIQRTERGDSAVYLCASSPSQGAGGELFFGEGSRLTVL.

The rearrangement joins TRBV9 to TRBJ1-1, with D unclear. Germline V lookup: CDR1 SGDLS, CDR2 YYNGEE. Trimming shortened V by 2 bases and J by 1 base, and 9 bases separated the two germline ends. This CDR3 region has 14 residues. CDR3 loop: CASSVFPENTEAFF. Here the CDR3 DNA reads TGTGCCAGCAGCGTGTTTCCAGAGAACACTGAAGCTTTCTTT.

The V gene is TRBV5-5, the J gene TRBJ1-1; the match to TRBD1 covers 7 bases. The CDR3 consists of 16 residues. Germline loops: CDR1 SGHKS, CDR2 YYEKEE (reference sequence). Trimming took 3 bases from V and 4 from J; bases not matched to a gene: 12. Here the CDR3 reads CASSSTGTDLTTEAFF. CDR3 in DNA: TGTGCCAGCAGCTCCACCGGGACAGACTTGACCACTGAAGCTTTCTTT.

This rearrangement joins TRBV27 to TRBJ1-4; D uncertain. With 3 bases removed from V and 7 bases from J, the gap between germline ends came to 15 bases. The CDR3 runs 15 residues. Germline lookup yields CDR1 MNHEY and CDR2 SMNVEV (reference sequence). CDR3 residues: CASSFGAEGGEKLFF. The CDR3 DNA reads TGTGCCAGCAGTTTTGGAGCCGAGGGCGGTGAAAAACTGTTTTTT.

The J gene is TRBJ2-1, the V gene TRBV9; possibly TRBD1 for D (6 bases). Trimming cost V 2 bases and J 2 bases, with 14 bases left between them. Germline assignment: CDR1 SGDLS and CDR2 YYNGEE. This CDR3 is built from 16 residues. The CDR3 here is CASSVQGSATYNEQFF. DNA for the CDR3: TGTGCCAGCAGCGTCCAGGGGTCCGCCACCTACAATGAGCAGTTCTTC.

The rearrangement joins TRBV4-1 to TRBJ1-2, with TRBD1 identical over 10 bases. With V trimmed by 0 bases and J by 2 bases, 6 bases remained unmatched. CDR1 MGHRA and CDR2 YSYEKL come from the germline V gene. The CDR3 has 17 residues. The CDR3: CASSQDQGQGTNYGYTF. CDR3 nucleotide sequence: TGCGCCAGCAGCCAAGATCAGGGACAGGGGACAAACTATGGCTACACCTTC.

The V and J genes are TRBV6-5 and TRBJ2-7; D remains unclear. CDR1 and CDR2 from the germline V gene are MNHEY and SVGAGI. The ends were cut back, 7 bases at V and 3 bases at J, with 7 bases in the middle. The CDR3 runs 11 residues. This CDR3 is CASTHIYEQYF. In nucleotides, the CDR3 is TGTGCCAGCACCCACATCTACGAGCAGTACTTC.